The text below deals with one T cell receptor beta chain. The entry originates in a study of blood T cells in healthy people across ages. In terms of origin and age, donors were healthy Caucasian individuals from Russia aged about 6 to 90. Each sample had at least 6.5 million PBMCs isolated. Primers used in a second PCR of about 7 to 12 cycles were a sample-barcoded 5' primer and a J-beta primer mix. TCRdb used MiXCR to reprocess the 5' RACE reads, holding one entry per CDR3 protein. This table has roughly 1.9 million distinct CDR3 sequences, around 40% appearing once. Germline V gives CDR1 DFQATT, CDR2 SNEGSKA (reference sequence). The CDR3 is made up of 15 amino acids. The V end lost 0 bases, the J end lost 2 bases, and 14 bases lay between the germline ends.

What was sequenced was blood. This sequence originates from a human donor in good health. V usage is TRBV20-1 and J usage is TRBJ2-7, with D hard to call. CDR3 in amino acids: CSARDFKDRPYEQYF. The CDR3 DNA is TGCAGTGCTAGAGATTTCAAGGACCGTCCCTACGAGCAGTACTTC.